These 14 T cell receptor beta chains share one sample of origin, sequenced in a study of CD8 T cells in ankylosing spondylitis (dated by TCRdb to 2016 to 2017). The library was obtained by 5' RACE. For sequencing, an Illumina HiSeq 2500 was employed. TCRdb reanalyzed the raw reads on its own, using fastp at Q25 for trimming and MiXCR for clone calling, and kept in-frame beta chains. Rows with a matching CDR3 protein are joined into one entry that keeps the most common DNA and genes. Here the sample has roughly 240,000 distinct CDR3 sequences; 8% to 10% occur a single time. The ten biggest clones cover 4% to 5.5% of the sample. Material: blood, either unsorted or a sorted T cell fraction (not recorded which). These receptors all come from a female donor with ankylosing spondylitis or in good health (not recorded which).

This clonotype has a count of ten or more. This chain links TRBV2 with TRBJ1-5; 7 positions match TRBD1. This CDR3 is built from 13 residues. Germline CDR1 SNHLY, CDR2 FYNNEI. After removal of 6 bases from V and 6 bases from J, the junction contained 5 bases not matched to a gene. CDR3 in amino acids: CASRRQGSQPQHF. As DNA, the CDR3 is TGTGCCAGCAGGCGACAGGGAAGTCAGCCCCAGCATTTT.

This clonotype came up a few times. The V gene is TRBV7-9, the J gene TRBJ2-7; TRBD1 agrees at 7 bases. Per the germline V gene, CDR1 is SEHNR and CDR2 is FQNEAQ (reference sequence). V lost 10 bases, J lost 6 bases, and 15 bases stayed unmatched. This CDR3 contains 14 residues. The CDR3 bases are TGTGCCATTCTACCCCTCCGACAGGGATTCGAGCAGTACTTC. Translated: CAILPLRQGFEQYF.

This clonotype was seen at least ten times. The rearrangement joins TRBV30 to TRBJ1-6, with D maybe TRBD1 (5 bases). Trimming took off 8 bases at V and 0 bases at J, with 8 bases between the two ends. Germline lookup yields CDR1 GTSNPN and CDR2 SVGIG (reference sequence). This CDR3 comprises 13 residues. CDR3 in amino acids: CAGASSYNSPLHF. The CDR3 DNA sequence: TGTGCCGGGGCCAGCTCCTATAATTCACCCCTCCACTTT.

This clonotype has a count of ten or more. V and J are TRBV7-9 and TRBJ1-1, with D unresolved. The CDR3 is 11 amino acids. The V gene lost 6 bases and the J gene lost 6 bases, with 8 bases spanning the gap. Germline V gives CDR1 SEHNR, CDR2 FQNEAQ (reference sequence). The CDR3 DNA follows: TGTGCCAGCAGTGGTCTACCTGAAGCTTTCTTT. Its translation: CASSGLPEAFF.

This clonotype was seen repeatedly, ten times or more. V and J are TRBV3-1 and TRBJ2-1; D remains ambiguous. The V end was cut by 0 bases, the J end by 10 bases, with 22 bases between. Per the germline V gene, CDR1 is LGHDT and CDR2 is YNNKEL (reference sequence). The CDR3 has 17 amino acids. This chain's CDR3 is CASSQDRASLLAGEQFF. CDR3 nucleotide sequence: TGTGCCAGCAGCCAAGATAGGGCCTCTCTCTTAGCCGGGGAGCAGTTCTTC.

This clonotype appeared many times. The chain is built from TRBV4-2 and TRBJ1-2; D gene ambiguous. CDR1 LGHNA and CDR2 YNFKEQ come from the germline V gene. The CDR3 covers 17 residues. Trimming cost V 0 bases and J 1 base, with 15 bases left between them. As DNA, the CDR3 is TGTGCCAGCAGCCAAGAACGGAACAGACTTCTTAACTATGGCTACACCTTC. Amino acids: CASSQERNRLLNYGYTF.

This clonotype has ten or more counts. The V gene is TRBV10-2, the J gene TRBJ2-5, with TRBD2 matching over 11 bases. Germline loops: CDR1 WSHSY, CDR2 SAAADI. CDR3 length: 15 residues. V was pared by 7 bases and J by 5 bases, with 9 bases of the junction left unmatched. CDR3 DNA: TGCGCCAGCAATTCAATAGCGGGAGGGAAGGAGACCCAGTACTTC. Its protein product is CASNSIAGGKETQYF.

The rearrangement links TRBV2 to TRBJ2-3; D gene ambiguous. CDR3 length: 10 residues. The germline V and J ends were trimmed by 4 bases and 6 bases, with 2 bases remaining between them. Germline assignment: CDR1 SNHLY and CDR2 FYNNEI. CDR3 amino acids: CASSADTQYF. Here the CDR3 DNA reads TGTGCCAGCAGTGCTGATACGCAGTATTTT.

About this clonotype itself: Its ends do not fully match the called genes, so a read error is possible. V gene TRBV6-5 combines with J gene TRBJ2-5; D uncertain. This CDR3 is 12 amino acids long. The germline gives CDR1 MNHEY, CDR2 SVGAGI. Written as DNA, the CDR3 is TGTGCCAGCTTGGGCGGCCAAGCGACCCAGTACTTC. It translates to CASLGGQATQYF.

This clonotype was detected many times. The J gene is TRBJ1-1, the V gene TRBV14; D not resolved. The germline gives CDR1 SGHDN, CDR2 FVKESK. Trimming stripped 4 bases from V and 0 bases from J, with 9 bases between. CDR3 length equals 14 residues. The CDR3: CASSPTVLNTEAFF. CDR3 in DNA: TGTGCCAGCAGCCCCACAGTCTTGAACACTGAAGCTTTCTTT.

This clonotype has only a few counts. The chain is built from TRBV7-9 and TRBJ2-1; tentatively, D is TRBD2 (6 bases). The ends were cut back, 1 base at V and 4 bases at J, with 14 bases in the middle. CDR3 size: 16 residues. The germline V gene encodes CDR1 SEHNR and CDR2 FQNEAQ (reference sequence). The CDR3 DNA sequence: TGTGCCAGCAGCTTAGGGGTGGCTAGCGAGTACAATGAGCAGTTCTTC. Protein sequence: CASSLGVASEYNEQFF.

Many counts were recorded for this clonotype. This chain links TRBV5-1 with TRBJ2-1; 7 bases align to TRBD2. The CDR3 sequence is 14 residues long. CDR1 and CDR2 (germline): SGHRS, YFSETQ. V shed 7 bases, J shed 8 bases, and the junction held 12 bases outside the gene matches. CDR3 in amino acids: CASAAGATAHEQFF. As DNA, the CDR3 is TGCGCCAGCGCTGCGGGAGCAACGGCCCATGAGCAGTTCTTC. The full variable domain, in which reference TRBV5-1 and TRBJ2-1 provide the parts outside the CDR3, is KAGVTQTPRYLIKTRGQQVTLSCSPISGHRSVSWYQQTPGQGLQFLFEYFSETQRNKGNFPGRFSGRQFSNSRSEMNVSTLELGDSALYLCASAAGATAHEQFFGPGTRLTVL.

The sample holds a few counts of this clonotype. V and J are TRBV20-1 and TRBJ2-3, with D possibly called TRBD1 or TRBD2 (7 bases each). Germline CDR1 DFQATT, CDR2 SNEGSKA (reference sequence). The CDR3 is made up of 15 amino acids. The V gene lost 5 bases and the J gene lost 6 bases, with 21 bases spanning the gap. CDR3 amino acids: CSAYSGGGGGDTQYF. In DNA form, the CDR3 reads TGCAGTGCTTACTCCGGGGGAGGGGGCGGGGATACGCAGTATTTT.

This clonotype has a count of ten or more. The rearrangement joins TRBV12-3 or TRBV12-4 to TRBJ2-6; D uncertain. This CDR3 has 15 amino acids. The ends were cut back, 7 bases at V and 0 bases at J, with 10 bases in the middle. The CDR3 here is CASTPATSGANVLTF. CDR3 nucleotide sequence: TGTGCCAGCACCCCGGCCACCTCTGGGGCCAACGTCCTGACTTTC.